This TCR beta chain was found in a study of cytomegalovirus exposure and HLA in healthy donors (TCRdb year 2017). Looking at the study overall: In an earlier analysis of fewer than 750 of the donors, under 300 Gb of sequence data and 117 million unique TCR beta sequences from roughly 190 million T cells were reported. Typing coverage differed by locus: A, B, C, DRB1 and DQB1 were typed in about 620-640 donors, DQA1 in 500 to 550, DPA1 in nearly 610, and DPB1 in around 490. Among some 400 genotyped donors of the cohort, an average of around 240,000 unique TCR beta nucleotide sequences were sequenced per donor, around 20% of them non-productive. Donor age, sex, ethnicity and CMV serostatus were compiled together with the repertoire data. In a later analysis, previously published TCR beta repertoires from 666 donors were re-analyzed and high-resolution HLA genotyping was added so that TCR occurrence patterns could be studied. Approximately 310 gigabases of sequencing data and around 90 million unique TCR sequences made up an early release that covered approximately 700 HLA-typed donors. Of the approximately 400 genotyped donors, over 65% fell in the genetic ancestry cluster associated with self-reported Caucasian donors. An earlier analysis of about 620 of the donors applied high-throughput TCR beta sequencing to assess whether each TCR beta V gene segment acted as functional or pseudogenic. A separate validation cohort of about 110 different subjects was used in addition to the roughly 670-subject first cohort. The study aimed to test whether signatures of past pathogen exposure could be identified by cataloging public T cell receptors. In a later genetic analysis, genome-wide SNP genotypes for about three fifths of the 666 donors were used, and that subset was treated as a discovery cohort. The study used immunosequencing to profile the T cell repertoires of 670 or so subjects and linked those repertoires to cytomegalovirus serostatus. Because of strong linkage in the cohort, a few DR-DQ haplotypes were treated as single units for association and clustering. Every repertoire in the discovery cohort had been generated on one and the same sequencing platform. In the later analysis, no new phenotypic data were used to find candidate immune exposures; instead, reliance was placed on TCR beta sequences and their occurrence across donors. The study combined high-throughput TCR immunosequencing, statistical association of individual TCRs with disease status, and machine learning to predict cytomegalovirus infection status. HLA typing included class I and class II loci at four-digit resolution. Broad study findings and their caveats: A few of the identified cytomegalovirus-associated TCR beta chains were confirmed in vitro to be specific for cytomegalovirus antigens. Roughly uniform sequencing depth across donors was assumed in presence/absence analyses, although this assumption may not hold. Specific HLA alleles were associated with 15,000 to 20,000 TCR beta sequences at a false discovery rate of 0.05 in a later analysis. The cohort was sequenced for TCR beta chains only, and without alpha or paired-chain data the features that could be detected were limited. The authors suggested that the approach could potentially be generalized to other disease states and immunological phenotypes. In an earlier analysis of approximately 590 of the donors, most TCR beta V segments were observed in productive rearrangements about 90% or about 30% of the time, broadly matching IMGT annotations. Most TCR sequences were observed very rarely across donors, whereas some public TCRs were present in many individuals. A further reported finding was that TCR beta sequences accurately predicted the HLA-A and HLA-B alleles for most subjects in the first cohort. A later genetic analysis reported fewer N-insertions in productive TCRs among donors in an Asian-associated ancestry cluster than the roughly 620-donor mean. When HLA alleles, especially DR and DQ, strongly co-occurred, TCR associations were difficult to assign to individual alleles. A later genetic analysis associated a missense DCLRE1C variant with V-gene and J-gene trimming of TCR beta chains, and an independent cohort replicated the association. In a later analysis, HLA-associated TCR beta chains showed more clonal expansion and lower generation probabilities than non-associated chains that were equally common. A group of highly shared sequence variants was considered likely to be a technical artifact of the sequencing pipeline. The classifier was reported to diagnose cytomegalovirus status with high specificity and sensitivity in both the original cohort and the validation cohort. Some IMGT-functional V segments, including TRBV6-2 and TRBV6-3, could not be distinguished by the 87-base-pair reads and were therefore excluded. Correlated functional status among segregating V segments might be attributable to linkage disequilibrium, but an unknown experimental factor could not be ruled out. The study gave a list of under 200 TCR beta chains associated with cytomegalovirus. According to a later analysis, parvovirus B19, influenza, CMV and Epstein-Barr virus appeared linked to several top co-occurrence clusters. Because counts were too low, roughly 17 rarely observed V segments, including chromosome 9 orphons, were left out of the earlier analysis of 500 to 750 of the donors. Most CMV-associated TCR beta chains appeared to be HLA-restricted in a later analysis, and the HLA associations seemed to be driven largely by CMV exposure. For the cohort, immune exposure information was limited to CMV serostatus. Because HLA typing was missing for some donors at each locus, association tests included only the typed subset. In a later analysis, the rate of TCR association differed among HLA loci, with DRB1 alleles having the most associated TCRs and HLA-C alleles having the fewest.

V ends up 0 bases short and J 1 base short, with an unmatched junction base count of 4. From the cysteine through the phenylalanine, the CDR3 covers 18 amino acids. Kept here is only the CDR3 DNA, which spans 54 bases and is read in frame from base 1. CDR1 and CDR2 are read off the germline V gene as MRHNA and SNTAGT. In total, more than 500 healthy bone marrow donors made up the cohort. At the time of sampling, all cohort members were nominally healthy, though unrecorded immune exposures were likely present. The donor tested CMV seronegative and was one of the 352 seronegative cohort members. A peripheral blood sample was collected from each donor, and TCR beta sequencing was performed on peripheral blood mononuclear cells. Genomic DNA extraction from the blood cell samples was performed with the Qiagen DNeasy Blood Extraction Kit. This clone was observed a few times. What antigen it recognizes has not been identified. No base qualities exist here, and no much larger clone lies one base off it.

The library came from the immunoSEQ multiplex PCR assay. The multiplex PCR relied on a mix of 60 forward primers for TCR Vbeta segments and 13 reverse primers for TCR Jbeta segments. The CDR3 region of rearranged TCR beta genes was amplified from genomic DNA with a multiplex PCR assay. The Illumina HiSeq System was used to sequence the amplified TCR beta libraries as 87-base-pair reads. In the authors' own workflow: Across the roughly 700 repertoires, a later analysis counted roughly 77 million unique TCR beta chains, approximately 10 million of which were shared by at least two donors. Raw reads were error-corrected and collapsed into unique sequences by a nearest-neighbor algorithm in which closely related sequences were merged to remove PCR and sequencing errors. Alignment of CDR3 sequences to IMGT reference sequences was used to assign V, D and J gene segments. For a sequence to be retained, a match of at least six nucleotides was required to both a V gene segment and a J gene segment. Rearrangements were called productive when the CDR3 lacked stop codons and stayed in frame with V and J; all others were non-productive. Following IMGT convention, CDR3 was defined as the stretch from the second conserved V-encoded cysteine to the conserved J-encoded phenylalanine. The earlier analysis of some 580 of the donors excluded any sequence lacking an unambiguous match to a single V gene segment. In an earlier analysis of roughly 600 of the donors, a V segment was called functional when productive rearrangements were above 56.7%, and segregating when the standard deviation between donors exceeded 5%. To diagnose cytomegalovirus status from the catalog of TCR beta chain sequences, a statistical classification framework was built. V and J gene assignment, in a later analysis, came from comparing TCR nucleotide sequences with IMGT/GENE-DB human TR gene sequences. A later analysis assigned CDR3 sequences and most-parsimonious VDJ recombination scenarios with the TCRdist pipeline. A later analysis defined each TCR beta chain by its CDR3 amino acid sequence plus V-gene family, and excluded reads lacking a unique V-gene family. As a way to deal with suspected cross-contamination and a sequencing artifact, a later analysis dropped approximately 570 nucleotide sequences that were highly shared and had low generation probability. In a later analysis, a clonal expansion index for each public chain was calculated from normalized within-repertoire ranks of inferred template counts. Generation probabilities in a later analysis came from a VDJ recombination model fitted to out-of-frame rearrangements, and those results were checked against IGoR. Hypergeometric tests were used in a later analysis to score TCR-TCR, TCR-HLA and TCR-CMV co-occurrence, with a repertoire-size bias correction applied to the TCR pairs. False discovery rates were estimated in a later analysis by permuting HLA or CMV assignments 20 times. In a later analysis, co-occurring TCRs were grouped with DBSCAN, and TCRdist sequence similarity was added when clustering was performed within HLA-allele-positive subsets. Repertoires with fewer than 30,000 or more than 120,000 public chains, plus five repertoires with anomalous nucleotide sharing, were excluded from co-occurrence clustering. Imported from immuneACCESS, the table was reduced by TCRdb to in-frame sequences with V and J called. These copies leave out some clones; in studies compared against another copy, an unresolved V gene accounts for under half, and the cause of the remainder is not known. For V, J and clone size, that table is used; D and trimming come from the DNA. Within this sample are 100,000 to 150,000 clones, with approximately 84% of them counted one time only. In total, the top ten clones hold 2.5% to 3% of the sample.

Sequenced material: PBMCs. This chain is built from TRBV6-4 and TRBJ2-6; 9 junctional bases match TRBD2. This TCR derives from a boy between 2 and 10 years old in good health and CMV-seronegative. The base sequence is TGTGCCAGCAGTGACTCCGGGACTAGCAGTTCTGGGGCCAACGTCCTGACTTTC. This codes for CASSDSGTSSSGANVLTF.